These 8 T cell receptor beta chains were all obtained from the same sample, sequenced in a study of memory CD4+ T cells and cytomegalovirus serostatus. Single viable CD3+CD4+CD8-CD45RO+ cells were sorted as the memory CD4+ T cells. Sequencing was performed with immunoSEQ multiplex PCR; in TCRdb, only in-frame clones are kept and a portion is missing. The profile covers about 67,000 clones, with about 70% appearing a single time and approximately 4.5% taken by the ten largest. The sample consisted of memory CD4+ T cells from blood. The receptors shown here come from an adult in good health and CMV-seropositive.

The chain is built from TRBV7-2 and TRBJ2-1; 7 nucleotides agree with TRBD2. The CDR3 runs 14 residues. The germline gives CDR1 SGHTA, CDR2 FQGNSA. With 1 base clipped from V and 5 bases from J, the junction kept 2 bases outside the gene matches. The CDR3, as DNA: TGTGCCAGCAGCTTAGGACTAGCCAACAATGAGCAGTTCTTC. Protein sequence: CASSLGLANNEQFF.

This chain uses TRBV7-3 with TRBJ2-7; possible D gene TRBD2, 6 bases. Trimming shortened V by 3 bases and J by 3 bases, and 15 bases separated the two germline ends. Germline V gene data show CDR1 as SGHTA and CDR2 as FQGTGA. The CDR3 loop spans 15 amino acids. DNA for the CDR3: TGTGCCAGCAGCTTCTCGTCCTCTAGCGTCTACGAGCAGTACTTC. Protein: CASSFSSSSVYEQYF.

This clone was detected only a few times. The rearrangement uses TRBV5-1 and TRBJ1-6; D remains ambiguous. Trimming took 4 bases from V and 7 from J, leaving 15 bases between them. This CDR3 has 15 amino acids. Germline assignment: CDR1 SGHRS and CDR2 YFSETQ. CDR3 sequence reads: CASSPLPGGNSPLHF. DNA of the CDR3: TGCGCCAGCAGCCCACTGCCGGGAGGAAATTCACCCCTCCACTTT.

This clone was counted once. V gene TRBV5-1 combines with J gene TRBJ1-2; D remains ambiguous. CDR3 length: 15 residues. In germline, CDR1 is SGHRS, CDR2 YFSETQ. The V end was cut by 4 bases, the J end by 4 bases, with 17 bases between. DNA of the CDR3: TGCGCCAGCAGCACTGCCCCGTCCTCGACCTATGGCTACACCTTC. Its translation is CASSTAPSSTYGYTF. Full variable domain (missing parts from reference TRBV5-1 and TRBJ1-2): KAGVTQTPRYLIKTRGQQVTLSCSPISGHRSVSWYQQTPGQGLQFLFEYFSETQRNKGNFPGRFSGRQFSNSRSEMNVSTLELGDSALYLCASSTAPSSTYGYTFGSGTRLTVV.

The table lists this clone with a few counts. The chain couples TRBV7-2 to TRBJ1-4; no reliable D call. Germline V lookup: CDR1 SGHTA, CDR2 FQGNSA. Trimming took 4 bases from V and 0 from J, leaving 9 bases between them. The CDR3 is 15 amino acids. The CDR3: CASSSIGATNEKLFF. The DNA of the CDR3 is TGTGCCAGCAGCTCAATAGGAGCAACTAATGAAAAACTGTTTTTT.

The genes are TRBV5-1 and TRBJ2-5; 8 bases map to TRBD2. The CDR3 is made up of 16 amino acids. Looked up from germline, CDR1 is SGHRS and CDR2 is YFSETQ. Trimming took 0 bases from V and 5 from J; bases not matched to a gene: 9. The CDR3 DNA sequence: TGCGCCAGCAGCTTGGGCCTTGGACTAGCTGGCGAGACCCAGTACTTC. This encodes CASSLGLGLAGETQYF.

The genes are TRBV2 and TRBJ1-2; the match to TRBD1 covers 9 bases. This CDR3 has 14 residues. After removal of 4 bases from V and 3 bases from J, the junction contained 3 bases not matched to a gene. From germline, CDR1 is SNHLY and CDR2 FYNNEI. The CDR3 bases are TGTGCCAGCAGTGGCCGACAGGGGGACTATGGCTACACCTTC. Its translation is CASSGRQGDYGYTF.

The rearrangement links TRBV5-4 to TRBJ1-4, with a possible D match to TRBD1 (5 bases). The V gene lost 1 base and the J gene lost 8 bases, with 15 bases spanning the gap. This CDR3 is built from 15 residues. CDR1 is SGHNT and CDR2 is YYREEE in the germline V gene (reference sequence). The CDR3 protein is CASSLRSGAVEKLFF. In DNA form, the CDR3 reads TGTGCCAGCAGCTTGAGATCCGGGGCTGTAGAAAAACTGTTTTTT.